This TCR beta chain was retrieved from a study of blood T cell repertoires in COVID-19 (dated by TCRdb to 2020 to 2022). Describing the broader study: The collaborator samples originated in the United States, Italy and Spain and spanned the acute and convalescent phases of COVID-19. The prospective study material was composed of cDNA or gDNA derived from T cells, B-cell-depleted T cells, or PBMCs. Subjects who had been exposed to COVID-19, were actively infected with it, or had recovered from it provided the deeply sampled blood TCRbeta repertoires that made up the dataset. The repertoires were released in a freely available public database intended as a resource for research on the immune response to SARS-CoV-2. The samples were drawn from the first 160 participants of the ongoing ImmuneRACE study and from some 1,300 subjects provided by 6 global collaborators. A de-identified subject ID, COVID-19 status, age in years and sex were almost always included in the sample metadata. HLA class I and class II types, where available, came from metadata supplied by the sample provider rather than from assay-based typing.

Details on this clone: The clone's antigen remains unknown. The sample holds no much larger clone one base away, and base qualities are not on file.

The collaborating institutions used their own protocols to collect whole blood in K2EDTA tubes. Collaborator samples were shipped for TCRbeta analysis as frozen whole blood, isolated PBMCs, or DNA extracted from either sample type. The germline V and J ends show losses of 5 bases and 4 bases respectively, and no gene match explains 6 bases of the junction. The CDR3 sequence holds 15 residues, the cysteine and phenylalanine included. The DNA shown is the 45-base CDR3, in frame from base 1. The germline V gene specifies SGHNT as CDR1 and YENEEA as CDR2. Overall study outcomes, separate from this receptor: How much clinical and demographic metadata was included differed by source and by participant, and the metadata was provided uncurated.

TCRbeta CDR3 regions were amplified from genomic DNA using the immunoSEQ Assay, a bias-controlled multiplex PCR. Concerning the study's data processing: Within the assay, amplification of reference gene primers was used to estimate how many nucleated cells each sample contained. To quantify the absolute abundance of each unique TCRbeta CDR3 rearrangement, sequence reads were collapsed and filtered. For each sample, productive Simpson clonality was calculated by taking the square root of Simpson's diversity index across productive rearrangements. The immuneACCESS repertoire file appears here via TCRdb, limited to in-frame rearrangements. These files lack a portion of the clones; in checked studies, under half of the deficit traces to unresolved V genes, and the cause of the others is not known. V, J and clone size reflect that table, while D and trimming were determined from the DNA. The sample table lists 95,000 or so clones, roughly 90% of them with a count of one. The ten biggest clones cover around 3.4% of the sample.

The sample taken for sequencing was peripheral blood. This receptor was taken from a woman in her 70s with acute or convalescent COVID-19. The chain is made from TRBV11-3 and TRBJ2-1, with 9 central nucleotides matching TRBD2. The DNA reads as follows: TGTGCCAGCAGCGTTAGCGGGAGTAGGTACAATGAGCAGTTCTTC. Its protein reads: CASSVSGSRYNEQFF.